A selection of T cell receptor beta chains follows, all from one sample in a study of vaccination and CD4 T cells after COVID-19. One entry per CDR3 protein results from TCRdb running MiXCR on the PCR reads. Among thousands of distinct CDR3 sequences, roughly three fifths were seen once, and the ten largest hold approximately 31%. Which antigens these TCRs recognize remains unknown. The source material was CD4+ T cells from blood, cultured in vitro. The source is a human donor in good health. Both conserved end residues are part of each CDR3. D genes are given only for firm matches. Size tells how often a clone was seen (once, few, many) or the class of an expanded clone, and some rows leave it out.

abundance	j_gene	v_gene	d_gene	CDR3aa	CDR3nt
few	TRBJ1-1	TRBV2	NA	CASSVGWTEAFF	TGTGCCAGCAGTGTAGGATGGACTGAAGCTTTCTTT
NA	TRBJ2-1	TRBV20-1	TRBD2	CSATPGLGQFF	TGCAGTGCTACACCGGGACTAGGCCAGTTCTTC
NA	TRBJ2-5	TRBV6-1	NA	CASSRTTGPLQETQYF	TGTGCCAGCAGCCGGACGACAGGCCCACTTCAAGAGACCCAGTACTTC
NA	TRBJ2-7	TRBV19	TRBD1	CASSFGTGNPYEQYF	TGTGCCAGTAGTTTTGGGACAGGGAATCCCTACGAGCAGTACTTC
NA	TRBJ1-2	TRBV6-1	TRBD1	CASSRLSGGYGYTF	TGTGCCAGCAGCCGACTCTCAGGGGGCTATGGCTACACCTTC
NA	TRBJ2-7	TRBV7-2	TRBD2	CASSSLAGGGSYEQYF	TGTGCCAGCAGTAGCTTAGCGGGGGGGGGTTCCTACGAGCAGTACTTC
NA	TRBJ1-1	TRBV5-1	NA	CASSLVQGAEAFF	TGCGCCAGCAGCTTGGTACAGGGCGCTGAAGCTTTCTTT
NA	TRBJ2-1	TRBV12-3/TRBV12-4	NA	CASRTSTSFRKFF	TGTGCCAGCAGAACCTCGACGAGTTTCCGGAAGTTCTTC
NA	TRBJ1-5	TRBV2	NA	CASSENPPQLNQPQHF	TGTGCCAGCAGCGAAAACCCACCTCAGCTCAATCAGCCCCAGCATTTT
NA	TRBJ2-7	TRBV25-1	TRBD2	CASSGLAGYEQYF	TGTGCCAGCAGCGGACTAGCGGGTTACGAGCAGTACTTC
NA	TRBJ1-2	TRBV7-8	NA	CASSLAGTRLVSNYGYTF	TGTGCCAGCAGCTTAGCCGGGACGAGGCTGGTCTCTAACTATGGCTACACCTTC
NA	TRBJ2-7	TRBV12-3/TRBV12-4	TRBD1	CASSLGRIGTGTGNYEQYF	TGTGCCAGCAGTTTAGGCAGGATTGGTACCGGGACAGGGAACTACGAGCAGTACTTC
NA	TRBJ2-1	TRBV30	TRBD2	CAWSVSRMTSGRAYEQFF	TGTGCCTGGAGTGTATCCCGTATGACTAGCGGGAGGGCCTATGAGCAGTTCTTC
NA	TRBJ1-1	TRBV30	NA	CAWGAVNAEAFF	TGTGCCTGGGGGGCGGTTAACGCTGAAGCTTTCTTT
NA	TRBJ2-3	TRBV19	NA	CASSRGPETTDTQYF	TGTGCCAGTAGTCGCGGACCCGAGACCACAGATACGCAGTATTTT
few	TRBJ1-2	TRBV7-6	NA	CASSVARHIGYTF	TGTGCCAGCAGCGTAGCCCGGCATATTGGCTACACCTTC
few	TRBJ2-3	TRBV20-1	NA	CSAYRGGGTDTQYF	TGCAGTGCTTATAGGGGAGGGGGTACAGATACGCAGTATTTT
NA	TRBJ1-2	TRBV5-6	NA	CASSMDISYGYTF	TGTGCCAGCAGCATGGACATAAGCTATGGCTACACCTTC
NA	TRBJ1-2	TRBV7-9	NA	CASSFNRDGYTF	TGTGCCAGCAGCTTCAACAGGGATGGCTACACCTTC
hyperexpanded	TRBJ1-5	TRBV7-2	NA	CASTTRGFQPQHF	TGTGCCAGCACCACTAGGGGTTTTCAGCCCCAGCATTTT
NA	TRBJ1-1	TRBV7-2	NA	CASSPPGPNTEAFF	TGTGCCAGCAGCCCCCCGGGACCGAACACTGAAGCTTTCTTT
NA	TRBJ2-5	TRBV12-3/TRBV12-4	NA	CATSRGTPQETQYF	TGTGCCACCTCGAGGGGGACTCCCCAAGAGACCCAGTACTTC
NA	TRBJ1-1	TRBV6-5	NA	CASSFRGDVTEAFF	TGTGCCAGCAGTTTCAGGGGAGATGTCACTGAAGCTTTCTTT
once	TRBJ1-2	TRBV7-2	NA	CASSREETGPNYGYTF	TGTGCCAGCAGTCGGGAGGAAACAGGACCCAACTATGGCTACACCTTC
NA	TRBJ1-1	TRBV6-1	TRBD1	CASRQGAWNTEAFF	TGTGCCAGCAGACAGGGGGCGTGGAACACTGAAGCTTTCTTT
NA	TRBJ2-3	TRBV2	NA	CASARDGITDTQYF	TGTGCCAGCGCCCGGGACGGCATCACAGATACGCAGTATTTT
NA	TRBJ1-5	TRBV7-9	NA	CASSKMTGSNQPQDF	TGTGCCAGCAGCAAAATGACAGGTTCTAATCAGCCCCAGGATTTT
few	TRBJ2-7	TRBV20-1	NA	CSARVFQGTYEQYF	TGCAGTGCTAGAGTTTTTCAAGGAACCTACGAGCAGTACTTC
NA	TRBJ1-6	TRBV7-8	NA	CASSLGTADNSPLHF	TGTGCCAGCAGCCTAGGGACGGCAGATAATTCACCCCTCCACTTT
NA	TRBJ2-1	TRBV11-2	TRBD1	CASSLVGDRGDEQFF	TGTGCCAGCAGCTTAGTTGGGGACAGGGGGGATGAGCAGTTCTTC
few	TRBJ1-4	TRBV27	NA	CASRSGTEKLFF	TGTGCCAGCAGATCGGGGACTGAAAAACTGTTTTTT
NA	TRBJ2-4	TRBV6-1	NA	CASSGDENIQYF	TGTGCCAGCAGTGGGGACGAAAACATTCAGTACTTC
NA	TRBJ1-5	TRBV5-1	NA	CASSPGPRHLYQPQHF	TGCGCCAGCAGCCCGGGGCCTCGGCACCTCTATCAGCCCCAGCATTTT
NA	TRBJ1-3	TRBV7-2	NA	CASRGWGTGNTIYF	TGTGCCAGCAGGGGCTGGGGGACGGGAAACACCATATATTTT
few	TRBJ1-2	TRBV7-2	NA	CASSLSVGDYGYTF	TGTGCCAGCAGCTTATCAGTGGGGGACTATGGCTACACCTTC
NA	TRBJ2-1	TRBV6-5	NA	CASSYALLNEQFF	TGTGCCAGCAGTTATGCCCTTCTCAATGAGCAGTTCTTC
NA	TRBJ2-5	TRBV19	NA	CASSIGLGGETQYF	TGTGCCAGTAGTATCGGGCTGGGAGGAGAGACCCAGTACTTC
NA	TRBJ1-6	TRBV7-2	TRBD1	CASSLQGADNSPLHF	TGTGCCAGCAGCTTACAGGGGGCGGATAATTCACCCCTCCACTTT
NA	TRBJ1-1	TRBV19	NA	CASRFGHNTEAFF	TGTGCCAGTAGGTTCGGACACAACACTGAAGCTTTCTTT
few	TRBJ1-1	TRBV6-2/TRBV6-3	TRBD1	CASRETGERAEAFF	TGTGCCAGCAGAGAGACAGGGGAAAGGGCTGAAGCTTTCTTT
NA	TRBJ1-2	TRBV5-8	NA	CASSLSRGYGYTF	TGTGCCAGCAGCTTATCCAGGGGCTATGGCTACACCTTC
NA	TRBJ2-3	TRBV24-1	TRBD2	CATSGGSGGSSQYF	TGTGCCACCAGTGGGGGTAGCGGGGGATCTTCGCAGTATTTT